The subject of this entry is one T cell receptor (beta chain). The table came from immunoSEQ multiplex PCR; TCRdb's copy has only in-frame clones and leaves some out. The table includes about 68,000 clones, 85% to 95% detected once. The source of the sample is a study of T cells after somatic rescue of genetic block. V was trimmed by 5 bases and J by 4 bases, leaving 17 bases between them. Looked up from germline, CDR1 is SGHTA and CDR2 is FQGNSA. This CDR3 is built from 15 residues. The sample consisted of peripheral blood mononuclear cells (PBMCs). The rearrangement joins TRBV7-2 to TRBJ1-2, with a tentative D call TRBD1 (6 bases). The sequence was collected from a man in his forties or fifties. The CDR3 protein is CASSPSTGTTYGYTF. In nucleotides, the CDR3 is TGTGCCAGCAGCCCTTCGACAGGCACTACCTATGGCTACACCTTC.